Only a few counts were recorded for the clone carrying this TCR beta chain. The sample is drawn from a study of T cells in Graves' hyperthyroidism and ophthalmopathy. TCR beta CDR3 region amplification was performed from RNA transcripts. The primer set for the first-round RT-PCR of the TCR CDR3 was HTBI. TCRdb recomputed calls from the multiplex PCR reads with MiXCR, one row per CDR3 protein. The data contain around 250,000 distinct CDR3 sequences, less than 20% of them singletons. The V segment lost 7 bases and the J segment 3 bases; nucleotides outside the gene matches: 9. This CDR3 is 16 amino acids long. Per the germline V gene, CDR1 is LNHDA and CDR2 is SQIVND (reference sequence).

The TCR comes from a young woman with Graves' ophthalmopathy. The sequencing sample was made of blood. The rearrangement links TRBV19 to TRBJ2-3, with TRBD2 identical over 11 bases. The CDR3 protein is CASKISGGAVTDTQYF. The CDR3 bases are TGTGCCAGTAAGATTAGCGGGGGGGCCGTGACAGATACGCAGTATTTT.